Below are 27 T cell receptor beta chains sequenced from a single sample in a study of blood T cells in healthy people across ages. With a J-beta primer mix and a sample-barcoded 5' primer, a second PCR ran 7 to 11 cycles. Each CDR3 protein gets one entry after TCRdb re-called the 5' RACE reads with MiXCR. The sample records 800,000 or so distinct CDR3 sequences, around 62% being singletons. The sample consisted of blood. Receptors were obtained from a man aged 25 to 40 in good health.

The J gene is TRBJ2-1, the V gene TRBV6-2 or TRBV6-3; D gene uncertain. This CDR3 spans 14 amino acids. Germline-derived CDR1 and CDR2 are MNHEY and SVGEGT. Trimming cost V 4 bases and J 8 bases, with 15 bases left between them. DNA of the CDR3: TGTGCCAGCAGTTTAAGAAGGAATCAGGATGAGCAGTTCTTC. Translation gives CASSLRRNQDEQFF.

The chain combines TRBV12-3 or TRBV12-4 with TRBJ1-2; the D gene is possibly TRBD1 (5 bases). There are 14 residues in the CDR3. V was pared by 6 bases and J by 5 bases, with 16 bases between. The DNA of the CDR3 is TGTGCCAGCAGCGTGGGGGAGGTGTGGTATGGCTACACCTTC. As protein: CASSVGEVWYGYTF.

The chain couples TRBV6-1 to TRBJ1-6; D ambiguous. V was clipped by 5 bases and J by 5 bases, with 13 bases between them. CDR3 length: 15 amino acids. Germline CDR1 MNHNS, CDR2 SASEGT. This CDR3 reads CASSTNSIHNSPLHF. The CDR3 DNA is TGTGCCAGCAGTACAAACAGCATACATAATTCACCCCTCCACTTT.

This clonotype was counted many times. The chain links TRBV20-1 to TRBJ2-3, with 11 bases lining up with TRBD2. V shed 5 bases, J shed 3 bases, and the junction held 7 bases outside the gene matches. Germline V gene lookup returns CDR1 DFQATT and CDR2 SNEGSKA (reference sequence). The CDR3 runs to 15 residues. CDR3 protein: CSAHQTSGVTDTQYF. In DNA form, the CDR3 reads TGCAGTGCTCACCAGACTAGCGGGGTAACAGATACGCAGTATTTT.

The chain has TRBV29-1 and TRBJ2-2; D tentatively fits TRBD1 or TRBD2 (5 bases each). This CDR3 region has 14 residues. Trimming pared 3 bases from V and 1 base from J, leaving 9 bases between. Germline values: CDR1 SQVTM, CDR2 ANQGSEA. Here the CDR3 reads CSVDGAGNTGELFF. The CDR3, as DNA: TGCAGCGTTGACGGGGCGGGGAACACCGGGGAGCTGTTTTTT.

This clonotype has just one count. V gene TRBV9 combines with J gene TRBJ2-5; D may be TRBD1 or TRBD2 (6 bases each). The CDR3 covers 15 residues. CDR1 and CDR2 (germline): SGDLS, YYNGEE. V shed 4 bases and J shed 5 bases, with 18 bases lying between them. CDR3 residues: CASSKGGLKIETQYF. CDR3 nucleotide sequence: TGTGCCAGCAGCAAAGGGGGGCTGAAGATTGAGACCCAGTACTTC. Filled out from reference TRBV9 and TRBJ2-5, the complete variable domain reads DSGVTQTPKHLITATGQRVTLRCSPRSGDLSVYWYQQSLDQGLQFLIQYYNGEERAKGNILERFSAQQFPDLHSELNLSSLELGDSALYFCASSKGGLKIETQYFGPGTRLLVL.

CDR3 in DNA: TGTGCCAGCAGTTTATACCATACCGGAGGCACCGGGGAGCTGTTTTTT. This codes for CASSLYHTGGTGELFF. The J gene is TRBJ2-2, the V gene TRBV27; the D gene is possibly TRBD2 (5 bases). V was cut by 1 base and J by 4 bases, with 13 bases left in between. CDR1 is MNHEY, CDR2 SMNVEV, per germline (reference sequence). The CDR3 sequence is 16 residues long.

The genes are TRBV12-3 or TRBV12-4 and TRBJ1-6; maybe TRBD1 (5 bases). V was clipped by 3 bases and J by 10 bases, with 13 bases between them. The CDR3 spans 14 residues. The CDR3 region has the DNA TGTGCCAGCAGTTTTCAGGGAGAAGGATCACCCCTCCACTTT. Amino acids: CASSFQGEGSPLHF.

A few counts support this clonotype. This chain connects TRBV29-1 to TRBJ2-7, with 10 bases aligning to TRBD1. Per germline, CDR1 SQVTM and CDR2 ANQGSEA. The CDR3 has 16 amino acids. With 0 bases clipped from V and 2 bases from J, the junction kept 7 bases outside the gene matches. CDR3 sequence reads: CSVEDPRDRGTYEQYF. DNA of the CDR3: TGCAGCGTTGAAGATCCCCGGGACAGGGGTACCTACGAGCAGTACTTC.

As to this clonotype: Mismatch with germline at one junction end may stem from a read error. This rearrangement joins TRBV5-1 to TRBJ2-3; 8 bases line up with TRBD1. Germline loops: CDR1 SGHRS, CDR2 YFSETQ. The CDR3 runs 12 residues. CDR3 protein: CASSSGQGTQSF. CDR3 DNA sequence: TGCGCCAGCAGCTCCGGACAGGGAACGCAGTCTTTT.

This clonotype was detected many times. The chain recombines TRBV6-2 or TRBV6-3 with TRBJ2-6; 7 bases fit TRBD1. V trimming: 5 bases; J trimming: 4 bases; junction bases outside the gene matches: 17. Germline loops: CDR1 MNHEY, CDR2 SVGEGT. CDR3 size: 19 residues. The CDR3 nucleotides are TGTGCCAGCAGTAGAGATGACAGGGAAGTTCCGTCCGGGGCCAACGTCCTGACTTTC. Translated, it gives CASSRDDREVPSGANVLTF.

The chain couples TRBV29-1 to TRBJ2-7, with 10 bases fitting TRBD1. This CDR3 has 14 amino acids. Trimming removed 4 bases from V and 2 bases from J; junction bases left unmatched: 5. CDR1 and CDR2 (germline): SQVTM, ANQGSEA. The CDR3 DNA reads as TGCAGCGTTGCCTGGGACAGGGGAACCTACGAGCAGTACTTC. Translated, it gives CSVAWDRGTYEQYF.

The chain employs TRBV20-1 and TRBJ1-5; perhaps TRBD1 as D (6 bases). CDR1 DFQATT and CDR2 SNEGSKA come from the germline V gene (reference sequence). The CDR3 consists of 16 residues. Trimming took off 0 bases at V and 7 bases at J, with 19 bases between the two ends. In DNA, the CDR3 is TGCAGTGCTAGAGACCCGGACAGAAATATCAACCAGCCCCAGCATTTT. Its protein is CSARDPDRNINQPQHF.

The CDR3 sequence: CASSETPGRGSGYTF. The CDR3, as DNA: TGTGCCAGCAGTGAAACGCCGGGCAGGGGTAGTGGCTACACCTTC. V gene TRBV25-1 combines with J gene TRBJ1-2, with a weak D call TRBD1 (6 bases). The CDR3 runs to 15 residues. Germline V CDR1 and CDR2: MGHDK, SYGVNS. V was pared by 2 bases and J by 7 bases, with 17 bases between.

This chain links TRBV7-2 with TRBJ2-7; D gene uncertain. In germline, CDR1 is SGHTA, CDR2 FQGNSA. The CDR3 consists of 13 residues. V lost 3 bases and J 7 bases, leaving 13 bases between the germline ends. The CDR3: CASSFTPSNEQYF. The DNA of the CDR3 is TGTGCCAGCAGCTTTACCCCCTCCAATGAGCAGTACTTC.

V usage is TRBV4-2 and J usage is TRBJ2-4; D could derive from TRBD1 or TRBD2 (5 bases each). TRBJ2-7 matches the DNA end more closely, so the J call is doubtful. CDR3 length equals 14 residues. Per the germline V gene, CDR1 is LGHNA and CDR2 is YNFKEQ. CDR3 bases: TGTGCCAGCAGCCAAGGACCAGGGAGCGACGAGCAGTACTTC. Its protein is CASSQGPGSDEQYF.

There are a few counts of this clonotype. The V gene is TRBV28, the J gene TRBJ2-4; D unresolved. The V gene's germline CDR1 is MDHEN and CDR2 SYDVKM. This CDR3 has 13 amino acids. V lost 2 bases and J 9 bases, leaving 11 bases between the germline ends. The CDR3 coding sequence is TGTGCCAGCAGTTTACTCGCCGGTGGCATTCAGTACTTC. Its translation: CASSLLAGGIQYF.

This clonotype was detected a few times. The CDR3 sequence is CSARLAGVAETQYF. DNA of the CDR3: TGCAGTGCTAGACTAGCGGGGGTGGCAGAGACCCAGTACTTC. V usage is TRBV20-1 and J usage is TRBJ2-5; 10 bases line up with TRBD2. Germline V gives CDR1 DFQATT, CDR2 SNEGSKA (reference sequence). The CDR3 consists of 14 residues. Trimming cost V 2 bases and J 4 bases; bases outside gene matches: 4.

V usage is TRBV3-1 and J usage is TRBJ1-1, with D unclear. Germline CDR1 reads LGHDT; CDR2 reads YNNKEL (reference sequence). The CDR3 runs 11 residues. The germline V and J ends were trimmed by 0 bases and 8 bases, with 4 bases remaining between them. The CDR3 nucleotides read TGTGCCAGCAGCCAAGAATGGGAAGCTTTCTTT. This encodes CASSQEWEAFF.

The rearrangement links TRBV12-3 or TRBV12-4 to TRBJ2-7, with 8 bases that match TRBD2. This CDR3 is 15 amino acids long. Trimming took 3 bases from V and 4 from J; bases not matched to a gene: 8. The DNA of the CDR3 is TGTGCCAGCAGTTTTGGCGGGGGGCGGGGATACGAGCAGTACTTC. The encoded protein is CASSFGGGRGYEQYF.

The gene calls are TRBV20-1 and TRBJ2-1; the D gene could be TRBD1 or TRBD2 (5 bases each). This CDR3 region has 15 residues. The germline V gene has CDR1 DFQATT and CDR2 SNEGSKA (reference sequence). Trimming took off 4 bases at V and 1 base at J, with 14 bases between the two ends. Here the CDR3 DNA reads TGCAGTGCTATGAGAGGGGACGTTTCCTACAATGAGCAGTTCTTC. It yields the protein CSAMRGDVSYNEQFF.

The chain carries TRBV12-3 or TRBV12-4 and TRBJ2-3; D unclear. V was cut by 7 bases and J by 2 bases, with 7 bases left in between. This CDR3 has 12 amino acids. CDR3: CASTTNTDTQYF. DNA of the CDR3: TGTGCCAGCACCACGAACACAGATACGCAGTATTTT.

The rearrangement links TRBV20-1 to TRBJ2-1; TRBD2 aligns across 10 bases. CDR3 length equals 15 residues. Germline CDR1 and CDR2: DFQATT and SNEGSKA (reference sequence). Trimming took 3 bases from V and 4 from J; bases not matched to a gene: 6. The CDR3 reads CSARPGTSDYNEQFF. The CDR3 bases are TGCAGTGCTAGGCCCGGGACTAGCGATTACAATGAGCAGTTCTTC.

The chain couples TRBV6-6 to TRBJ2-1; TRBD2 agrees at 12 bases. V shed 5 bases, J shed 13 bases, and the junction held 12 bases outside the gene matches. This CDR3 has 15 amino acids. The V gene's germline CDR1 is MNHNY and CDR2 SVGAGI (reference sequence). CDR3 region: CASSPRTSGEKTQFF. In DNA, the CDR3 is TGTGCCAGCAGTCCCAGGACTAGCGGGGAGAAGACCCAGTTCTTC.

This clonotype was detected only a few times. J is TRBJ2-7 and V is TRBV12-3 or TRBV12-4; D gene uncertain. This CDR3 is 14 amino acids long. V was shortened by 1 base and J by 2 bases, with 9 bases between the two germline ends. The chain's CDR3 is CASSLGTPTYEQYF. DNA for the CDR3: TGTGCCAGCAGTTTAGGAACTCCAACCTACGAGCAGTACTTC.

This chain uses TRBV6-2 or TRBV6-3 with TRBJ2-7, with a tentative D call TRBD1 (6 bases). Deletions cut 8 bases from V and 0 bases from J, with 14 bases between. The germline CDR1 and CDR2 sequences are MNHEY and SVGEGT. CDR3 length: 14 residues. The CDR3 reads CASGGTQSSYEQYF. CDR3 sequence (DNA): TGTGCCAGCGGTGGGACACAGAGCTCCTACGAGCAGTACTTC.

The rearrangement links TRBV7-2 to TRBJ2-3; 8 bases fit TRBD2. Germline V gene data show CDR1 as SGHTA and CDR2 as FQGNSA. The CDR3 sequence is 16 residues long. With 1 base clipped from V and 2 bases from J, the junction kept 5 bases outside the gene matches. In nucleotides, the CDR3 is TGTGCCAGCAGCTTAGATGTAGCGGGGTACACAGATACGCAGTATTTT. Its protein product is CASSLDVAGYTDTQYF.